The 12 T cell receptor beta chains below were found in one sample sequenced in a study of beta chain bispecific antibodies for T cell cancers. General observations from the study: Anti-TRBV12 exposure, compared with anti-CD19, reduced the TRBV12-3 proportion of TRBV signal by around 99%. The leukemia cells, rather than normal T cells, gave most of the targeted TRBV signal.

These receptors lack a known antigen. MiXCR, applied by TCRdb to the 5' RACE reads, yields one record per CDR3 protein. Of roughly 19,000 distinct CDR3 sequences in the sample, about 2% were seen once. Either OKT3 anti-CD3 antibody or CD3/CD28 beads expanded T cells from blood mononuclear cells over roughly three days. The starting material was healthy donor T cells cultured with leukemia cells, obtained from a culture containing a bispecific antibody targeting TCR Vbeta12. The receptors derive from a human donor in good health. Some clones in this sample may be carry-over from other donors' samples.

The sample holds many counts of this clonotype. J is TRBJ2-3 and V is TRBV29-1; a weak D match, TRBD1 (8 bases). This CDR3 has 15 amino acids. The germline CDR1 and CDR2 sequences are SQVTM and ANQGSEA. V lost 7 bases and J lost 2, with 19 bases in between. In nucleotides, the CDR3 is TGCAGCGCCAGGGGGGGGACAGGAAACACAGATACGCAGTATTTT. Translated, it gives CSARGGTGNTDTQYF.

This clonotype was observed at least ten times. The germline gene is not matched at one end of the junction; a read error may be the cause. The chain has TRBV7-7 and TRBJ2-2; D is undetermined. The CDR3 has 13 amino acids. Germline CDR1 is SSHAT and CDR2 is FNYEAQ (reference sequence). CDR3 nucleotides: TGTGCTAGCAGCCCCAGCGTGGCCGGGGAGCTGTTTTTT. Encoded protein: CASSPSVAGELFF.

By share of the sample, this clonotype is medium-sized. The rearrangement links TRBV2 to TRBJ2-7; D is unclear. Trimming removed 3 bases from V and 4 bases from J, with 13 bases in between. Germline V gene data show CDR1 as SNHLY and CDR2 as FYNNEI. This CDR3 is built from 14 residues. CDR3 loop: CASSDENLVYEQYF. In DNA form, the CDR3 reads TGTGCCAGCAGTGACGAGAACCTCGTGTACGAGCAGTACTTC.

This clonotype was picked up many times. The chain employs TRBV9 and TRBJ2-3, with a weak D call TRBD1 (6 bases). The CDR3 has 19 residues. V gave up 1 base and J gave up 0 bases, with 21 bases separating them. Germline V CDR1 and CDR2: SGDLS, YYNGEE. The CDR3: CASSVKGGPRGSSTDTQYF. In DNA form, the CDR3 reads TGTGCCAGCAGCGTAAAAGGGGGTCCGAGGGGGTCTAGCACAGATACGCAGTATTTT.

This clonotype was found many times. The chain has TRBV6-5 and TRBJ2-5, with 8 bases that match TRBD1. Germline loops: CDR1 MNHEY, CDR2 SVGAGI. V dropped 6 bases and J dropped 1; count of bases not matched to a gene: 7. This CDR3 has 15 residues. CDR3 in DNA: TGTGCCAGCAGGCTCGCAGGGGGCGGCCAAGAGACCCAGTACTTC. It codes for CASRLAGGGQETQYF.

This clonotype was found many times. V usage is TRBV4-1 and J usage is TRBJ2-1; 11 bases match TRBD2. The CDR3 is made up of 15 amino acids. Germline V gene data show CDR1 as MGHRA and CDR2 as YSYEKL. V lost 6 bases to trimming and J lost 3 bases; unmatched junction nucleotides: 4. CDR3 sequence reads: CASSTLAGGYNEQFF. CDR3 DNA: TGCGCCAGCAGTACGCTAGCGGGGGGCTACAATGAGCAGTTCTTC.

Judged by abundance, this clonotype is medium-sized. The gene calls are TRBV5-1 and TRBJ1-6, with D possibly TRBD1 on 6 matching bases. The V end lost 0 bases, the J end lost 5 bases, and 9 bases lay between the germline ends. Germline V gives CDR1 SGHRS, CDR2 YFSETQ. The CDR3 has 15 amino acids. CDR3 bases: TGCGCCAGCAGCTTGGTTACAGGGAATAATTCACCCCTCCACTTT. Residues: CASSLVTGNNSPLHF.

This clonotype was recorded at least ten times. This chain links TRBV20-1 with TRBJ2-7; 14 positions agree with TRBD2. CDR3 length equals 16 residues. Germline values: CDR1 DFQATT, CDR2 SNEGSKA (reference sequence). V shed 5 bases, J shed 2 bases, and the junction held 8 bases outside the gene matches. The CDR3 region is CSASTGLAGVPYEQYF. CDR3 in DNA: TGCAGTGCTTCGACGGGACTAGCGGGGGTCCCCTACGAGCAGTACTTC.

This clonotype was seen ten or more times. The V gene is TRBV20-1, the J gene TRBJ1-6; the D gene is possibly TRBD1 (5 bases). In germline, CDR1 is DFQATT, CDR2 SNEGSKA (reference sequence). V lost 3 bases and J 0 bases, leaving 21 bases between the germline ends. CDR3 size: 19 residues. The CDR3, as DNA: TGCAGTGCTAGCCTCGCTGCTTATCAGGGAAGCTCCTATAATTCACCCCTCCACTTT. Its translation is CSASLAAYQGSSYNSPLHF.

This clonotype was seen repeatedly, ten times or more. The V and J genes are TRBV7-9 and TRBJ2-2, with 10 bases lining up with TRBD2. The CDR3 length is 15 residues. J was trimmed by 4 bases and V by 5 bases; bases with no gene match: 4. The germline V gene has CDR1 SEHNR and CDR2 FQNEAQ (reference sequence). The CDR3 DNA reads as TGTGCCAGCAGCCACAAGCGGGGGGGCACCGGGGAGCTGTTTTTT. It translates to CASSHKRGGTGELFF.

This clonotype was counted at least ten times. The gene calls are TRBV9 and TRBJ1-1; perhaps TRBD1 as D (5 bases). V lost 2 bases, J lost 4 bases, and 12 bases lay in between. Germline lookup yields CDR1 SGDLS and CDR2 YYNGEE. CDR3 length equals 14 residues. Here the CDR3 DNA reads TGTGCCAGCAGCGTCGCAGATGGGACCACTGAAGCTTTCTTT. Amino acids: CASSVADGTTEAFF.

This clonotype was counted at least ten times. The chain recombines TRBV11-2 with TRBJ2-5, with D possibly being TRBD1 or TRBD2 (6 bases each). The CDR3 spans 12 residues. The germline V and J ends were trimmed by 5 bases and 4 bases, with 8 bases remaining between them. Germline CDR1 and CDR2: SGHAT and FQNNGV. The CDR3 coding sequence is TGTGCCAGCAGCAAGGGGGGAGAGACCCAGTACTTC. Amino acid sequence: CASSKGGETQYF.